This TCR beta chain was recovered during a study of low-dose radiotherapy and immunotherapy resistance in tumors. Study-level information: Oral administration of aspirin 300 mg daily occurred for four cycles, commencing at cycle 1 day 1.

V shed 5 bases and J shed 2 bases, with 12 bases lying between them. The V gene's germline CDR1 is MNHGY and CDR2 SAAAGT. CDR3 size: 15 residues. TRAV and TRBV primers primed cDNA for both TCRalpha and TCRbeta. TCR amplification used 20 PCR cycles, a constant-region primer and a V-primer adapter. Each CDR3 protein is one row after TCRdb ran MiXCR on the reads. The data contain about 39,000 distinct CDR3 sequences, roughly 20% of them seen just once; the ten biggest clones take up about a tenth. As to time point: after trial treatment. Treatment here: LDRT plus nivolumab, ipilimumab, low-dose cyclophosphamide and aspirin (RACIN trial).

The origin of this receptor is a female donor with ovarian cancer. The input for sequencing was PBMCs, taken after low-dose radiotherapy plus immunotherapy. The rearrangement joins TRBV6-8 to TRBJ2-2; D ambiguous. In DNA, the CDR3 is TGTGCCAGCAGTGAATTGCGAGATAACACCGGGGAGCTGTTTTTT. This codes for CASSELRDNTGELFF.